A selection of T cell receptor beta chains follows, all from one sample in a study of T-cell reconstitution after alpha-beta-depleted transplantation in children. MiXCR, applied by TCRdb to the PCR reads, yields one record per CDR3 protein. The sample consists of about 500,000 distinct CDR3 sequences, about 33% of them appearing once. The source was PBMCs from the stem cell graft donor, collected from the stem cell graft. These receptors all stem from a human donor who donated a stem cell graft to a child with aplastic anemia. CDR3s include the opening cysteine and the closing phenylalanine or tryptophan. A D gene is named only where the DNA matches it firmly. Clone size appears in some rows only: once, few, many, or a class for an expanded clone.

abundance	v_gene	d_gene	j_gene	CDR3nt	CDR3aa
.	TRBV20-1	.	TRBJ2-3	TGCAGTGCTACCCGACAACCGGCCTCAGATACGCAGTATTTT	CSATRQPASDTQYF
few	TRBV29-1	TRBD1	TRBJ1-1	TGCAGCGTTATGACAGGGATCAACACTGAAGCTTTCTTT	CSVMTGINTEAFF
.	TRBV7-8	.	TRBJ2-1	TGTGCCAGCAGACGCCCCTGGGCCATCCTCTCCTACAATGAGCAGTTCTTC	CASRRPWAILSYNEQFF
.	TRBV18	TRBD1	TRBJ2-4	TGTGCCAGCTCACTGGGACAGGAACCTCCCATTCAGTACTTC	CASSLGQEPPIQYF
.	TRBV11-2	.	TRBJ2-1	TGTGCCAGCAGCTGGGCCGGGGGACATGGGACGGCGGGTGAGCAGTTCTTC	CASSWAGGHGTAGEQFF
once	TRBV27	.	TRBJ1-1	TGTGCCAGCAGCGGGGGGCGGGCCACTGAAGCTTTCTTT	CASSGGRATEAFF
few	TRBV20-1	.	TRBJ2-3	TGCAGTGCTAGAGATAGGCGGGGAGACAGCACAGATACGCAGTATTTT	CSARDRRGDSTDTQYF
few	TRBV12-3/TRBV12-4	TRBD2	TRBJ2-1	TGTGCCAGCAGTCTCGGTCTAGCGGGAGGCGAGAATGAGCAGTTCTTC	CASSLGLAGGENEQFF
few	TRBV20-1	.	TRBJ2-5	TGCAGTGCTAGAGTTGGTTGGATGGGGTACTTC	CSARVGWMGYF
.	TRBV18	.	TRBJ1-2	TGTGCCAGCTCACCCTCACAGGGATCCTATGGCTACACCTTC	CASSPSQGSYGYTF
.	TRBV6-2/TRBV6-3	.	TRBJ1-4	TGTGCCAGCAGTCCACACACGACAACTAATGAAAAACTGTTTTTT	CASSPHTTTNEKLFF
.	TRBV7-2	.	TRBJ2-7	TGTGCCAGCAGCTTAGTGCGATCGAGGATTGGCTCCTACGAGCAGTACTTC	CASSLVRSRIGSYEQYF
.	TRBV20-1	.	TRBJ2-3	TGCAGTGCTATAAAATCGGGACGCACAGATACGCAGTATTTT	CSAIKSGRTDTQYF
.	TRBV6-1	TRBD1	TRBJ2-4	TGTGCCAGCAGTGAATCCGGGACAGCCTTTCTAGCCAAAAACATTCAGTACTTC	CASSESGTAFLAKNIQYF
.	TRBV28	.	TRBJ1-5	TGTGCCAGCAGTTTAAAGGGCCAGGGGCCACGATATGGCAATCAGCCCCAGCATTTT	CASSLKGQGPRYGNQPQHF
few	TRBV20-1	.	TRBJ1-1	TGCAGTGCTAATGGGGGTGGGTTTCCTGAAGCTTTCTTT	CSANGGGFPEAFF
.	TRBV5-1	TRBD2	TRBJ2-5	TGCGCCAGCAGCCCCCTAGCGGGAGCCCAAGAGACCCAGTACTTC	CASSPLAGAQETQYF
few	TRBV28	.	TRBJ1-2	TGTGCCAGCAACCAAGTCGCAGGGATAGGTGGCTACACCTTC	CASNQVAGIGGYTF
few	TRBV28	TRBD1	TRBJ1-2	TGTGCCAGCAGTTTCCGAGGGGGCAACTATGGCTACACCTTC	CASSFRGGNYGYTF
few	TRBV29-1	TRBD1	TRBJ1-2	TGCAGCGTTGTGCCTTGGGGACAGGGACCATATAACTATGGCTACACCTTC	CSVVPWGQGPYNYGYTF
.	TRBV12-3/TRBV12-4	.	TRBJ2-2	TGTGCCAGCAGTATGACCCTTCCCTTTAACACCGGGGAGCTGTTTTTT	CASSMTLPFNTGELFF
.	TRBV29-1	.	TRBJ1-1	TGCAGCGATTTGACAGGCGCCCATGAAGCTTTCTTT	CSDLTGAHEAFF
few	TRBV13	.	TRBJ1-2	TGTGCCATCCCAGAGAACTATGGCTACACCTTC	CAIPENYGYTF
.	TRBV25-1	TRBD2	TRBJ2-1	TGTGCCAGCACCCTCGGGACTAGCAGATACAATGAGCAGTTCTTC	CASTLGTSRYNEQFF
.	TRBV30	.	TRBJ2-6	TGTGCCTGGTGGCGAACTGGGGCCAACGTCCTGACTTTC	CAWWRTGANVLTF
.	TRBV5-5	.	TRBJ1-6	TGTGCCAGCAGCTTGGCCCAGGGGTATAATTCACCCCTCCACTTT	CASSLAQGYNSPLHF
.	TRBV9	.	TRBJ2-1	TGTGCCAGCAGCGTAGAAGACAGTACTCACAATGAGCAGTTCTTC	CASSVEDSTHNEQFF
.	TRBV24-1	.	TRBJ1-5	TGTGCCACCAGTGATCCTCTAGACGGAGGCAATCAGCCCCAGCATTTT	CATSDPLDGGNQPQHF
few	TRBV12-3/TRBV12-4	TRBD1	TRBJ1-2	TGTGCCAGCAGTTTTGGGACAGGGCTAAATGGCTACACCTTC	CASSFGTGLNGYTF
.	TRBV6-2/TRBV6-3	.	TRBJ1-5	TGTGCCAGCAGTTACAAGGCCGGCCATCAGCCCCAGCATTTT	CASSYKAGHQPQHF
.	TRBV9	TRBD2	TRBJ2-1	TGTGCCAGCAGCGAAGGACTAGCGGGGACAGATGAGCAGTTCTTC	CASSEGLAGTDEQFF
few	TRBV12-3/TRBV12-4	.	TRBJ2-1	TGTGCCAGCCTGCTTCTGGGGAATGAGCAGTTCTTC	CASLLLGNEQFF
many	TRBV29-1	.	TRBJ1-1	TGCAGCGTTGAAGCGGCAGGGAAGGGAACTGAAGCTTTCTTT	CSVEAAGKGTEAFF
few	TRBV20-1	.	TRBJ1-1	TGCAGTGCCCTAAGGGACCTCACGGCGAACACTGAAGCTTTCTTT	CSALRDLTANTEAFF
.	TRBV4-3	TRBD1	TRBJ1-1	TGCGCCAGCAGCCGGGACAGGCAGAACACTGAAGCTTTCTTT	CASSRDRQNTEAFF
.	TRBV24-1	TRBD1	TRBJ2-1	TGTGCCACCAGGGTCAATGTTGGACAGGGGGTCCACAATGAGCAGTTCTTC	CATRVNVGQGVHNEQFF
.	TRBV5-1	.	TRBJ2-1	TGCGCCAGCTATCCGGGACCCCAAGGTTCGGAGCAGTTCTTC	CASYPGPQGSEQFF
.	TRBV12-3/TRBV12-4	TRBD2	TRBJ2-1	TGTGCCAGCAGTTTGGAGATAGCGGGATCCAATGAGCAGTTCTTC	CASSLEIAGSNEQFF
.	TRBV5-5	TRBD2	TRBJ2-7	TGTGCCAGCAGCCCCAGACTAGCGGGAGGGTACTCCTACGAGCAGTACTTC	CASSPRLAGGYSYEQYF
once	TRBV4-2	TRBD2	TRBJ2-3	TGTGCCAGCAGCCAAGAAGGACGGAGCGGGAGGGCTCAAGATACGCAGTATTTT	CASSQEGRSGRAQDTQYF
.	TRBV5-1	TRBD1	TRBJ2-6	TGCGCCAGCAGCTGGCAGGGACAGGGGCACTCTGGGGCCAACGTCCTGACTTTC	CASSWQGQGHSGANVLTF
.	TRBV6-1	.	TRBJ2-3	TGTGCCAGCAGTGAAGCGCTAACAGGGAAGACAGATACGCAGTATTTT	CASSEALTGKTDTQYF
few	TRBV5-4	TRBD1	TRBJ2-5	TGTGCCAGCAGCACCGGGGGACAGGGGGAGACCCAGTACTTC	CASSTGGQGETQYF
few	TRBV28	.	TRBJ2-7	TGTGCCAGCAGTTTGTCTAAATTTCCTTACGAGCAGTACTTC	CASSLSKFPYEQYF
.	TRBV30	.	TRBJ2-2	TGTGCCTGGAGTCCGAACAGGGGTGGAGGGTGGGACACCGGGGAGCTGTTTTTT	CAWSPNRGGGWDTGELFF
.	TRBV5-4	.	TRBJ2-1	TGTGCCAGCAGCTTGGGGGCGGGTTCCAACTCCTACAATGAGCAGTTCTTC	CASSLGAGSNSYNEQFF
.	TRBV5-1	.	TRBJ2-1	TGCGCCAGCAGCTTGGTGTCGGACAGCCGAATTGGTGAGCAGTTCTTC	CASSLVSDSRIGEQFF
few	TRBV9	TRBD1	TRBJ1-2	TGTGCCAGCAGCGATTCGACAGGGGACCCCTATGGCTACACCTTC	CASSDSTGDPYGYTF
.	TRBV13	TRBD1	TRBJ2-5	TGTGCCAGCTACAACAGGGGCCAAGAGACCCAGTACTTC	CASYNRGQETQYF
.	TRBV3-1	.	TRBJ2-1	TGTGCCAGCAGCCAAGAGCCCCTCGCGGGGTTCTCCTACAATGAGCAGTTCTTC	CASSQEPLAGFSYNEQFF
.	TRBV29-1	.	TRBJ1-3	TGCAGCGTTGAAGACACAGGGCTCGGAAACACCATATATTTT	CSVEDTGLGNTIYF
many	TRBV10-3	TRBD2	TRBJ2-1	TGTGCCCTACTAGCGGGTCCAACACCCGGCAGTGAGCAGTTCTTC	CALLAGPTPGSEQFF
.	TRBV20-1	TRBD1	TRBJ1-2	TGCAGTGCTAGAGATGGGTCGGGACAGATTAACTATGGCTACACCTTC	CSARDGSGQINYGYTF
.	TRBV29-1	.	TRBJ2-5	TGCAGCGTTGGAGCGGGCCCTCGGACCCAGTACTTC	CSVGAGPRTQYF